This entry is about one T cell receptor (beta chain). This sample is drawn from a study of blood T cells in healthy people across ages. A sample-barcoded 5' primer and a J-beta primer mix were used in a second PCR of roughly 7 to 11 cycles. One entry per CDR3 protein results from TCRdb running MiXCR on the 5' RACE reads. The sample comprises more than 500,000 distinct CDR3 sequences, roughly a quarter of which are singletons, and approximately 3.6% rests with the top ten. The data were also submitted as part of a second study, on T cells of mothers and their children.

Sequenced input: blood. This TCR derives from a boy between 2 and 10 years old in good health.

The CDR3 DNA reads TGTGCCAGCAGCTTAGGCCTAGCGGGAGTTTCGTACAATGAGCAGTTCTTC. Amino acids: CASSLGLAGVSYNEQFF. This sequence joins TRBV7-9 and TRBJ2-1, with 10 positions matching TRBD2. CDR3 length: 17 amino acids. Germline V gene sequence: CDR1 SEHNR, CDR2 FQNEAQ (reference sequence). The junction had 7 bases not matched to a gene; V was cut back by 1 base and J by 4 bases.